Described below is a single TCR beta chain sequence and its context. Its specificity is unknown. The entry originates in a study of T cell responses to AZD1222 COVID-19 vaccine. About the research overall: Both about-4-week and about-12-week second-dose recipients were combined.

Germline CDR1 SNHLY, CDR2 FYNNEI. Trimming cost V 10 bases and J 7 bases; bases outside gene matches: 17. The CDR3 covers 15 residues. Clones were sequenced by immunoSEQ multiplex PCR, and TCRdb holds only the in-frame ones, with some missing. The data contain 150,000 to 200,000 clones, more than 80% of them singletons. Whole-study findings and limits: Females made up more of the donors, who were largely white British, and clonal diversity may have come out too low.

This sequence was found in an adult in good health. This sequence joins TRBV2 and TRBJ2-7, with 9 bases lining up with TRBD1. The sequenced sample was peripheral blood, obtained on day 0 of AZD1222 vaccination. The CDR3 nucleotides are TGTGCCACCGCCGGATCGACAGGGGGATTAGGGGAGCAGTACTTC. This codes for CATAGSTGGLGEQYF.